This TCR beta chain originates from a study of cytomegalovirus exposure and HLA in healthy donors. CDR1 and CDR2 from the germline V gene are SGHRS and YFSETQ. The CDR3 is made up of 16 amino acids. V shed 4 bases and J 3 bases; nucleotides not matched to a gene: 9. The repertoire was sequenced with immunoSEQ multiplex PCR; TCRdb's copy has only in-frame clones and lacks some. The repertoire holds roughly 50,000 clones, more than 75% seen once, with around 1.1% in the top ten. The validation cohort, a group of around 120 subjects, included the donors and was separate from the roughly 670-subject first cohort.

The chain has TRBV5-1 and TRBJ2-1; TRBD2 aligns across 8 bases. The clonotype comes from a man aged 18 to 30 in good health and CMV-seronegative. Sequencing input: PBMCs. CDR3 in DNA: TGCGCCAGCAGCCAAGGACTAGCTGCGTACTACAATGAGCAGTTCTTC. Encoded protein: CASSQGLAAYYNEQFF. Together with reference TRBV5-1 and TRBJ2-1, the CDR3 gives the full variable domain: KAGVTQTPRYLIKTRGQQVTLSCSPISGHRSVSWYQQTPGQGLQFLFEYFSETQRNKGNFPGRFSGRQFSNSRSEMNVSTLELGDSALYLCASSQGLAAYYNEQFFGPGTRLTVL.